Below, 2 T cell receptor beta chains from the same sample are listed, as sequenced in a study of beta chain features in type 1 diabetes. The isolated RNA, all of it, was reverse transcribed, so expressed TCRB transcripts were what got sequenced. The method was immunoSEQ multiplex PCR; TCRdb's version includes in-frame clones alone and lacks a portion of them. The data hold 970,000 or so clones, with roughly a sixth observed a single time. The sequencing input was naive CD4+ T cells from blood. These receptors were taken from a woman aged 18 to 35 in good health.

The V gene is TRBV7-6, the J gene TRBJ2-1, with 11 positions matching TRBD2. The CDR3 is 15 amino acids. J lost 4 bases, V lost 4 bases, and 3 bases had no gene match. Germline CDR1 SGHVS, CDR2 FNYEAQ. The CDR3 DNA is TGTGCCAGCAGCTCGGGACTAGCGGCTTACAATGAGCAGTTCTTC. Protein sequence: CASSSGLAAYNEQFF.

The chain has TRBV6-5 and TRBJ2-7; D might be TRBD2 (6 bases). This CDR3 is 14 amino acids long. The V and J ends lost 5 bases and 1 base respectively, with 12 bases between them. Looked up from germline, CDR1 is MNHEY and CDR2 is SVGAGI. CDR3 sequence (DNA): TGTGCCAGCAGTCCAAGGGCGGGGTCCTACGAGCAGTACTTC. Translating gives CASSPRAGSYEQYF.